Below are 14 T cell receptor beta chains sequenced from a single sample in a study of a mutant IDH1 vaccine in newly diagnosed glioma. Documented time point: week 23, last vaccination. Doses comprised 300 ug of mutant IDH1 20-mer peptide each, plus topical imiquimod. Antigen specificity for these receptors is unknown. The data were produced by immunoSEQ multiplex PCR, yet TCRdb's version contains in-frame clones alone and is incomplete. The data show around 60,000 clones, 80% to 90% seen once. The starting material was PBMCs, obtained from a glioma patient whose treatment included an IDH1 peptide vaccine. These receptors all stem from a man aged 30 to 45 with glioma.

The J gene is TRBJ2-5, the V gene TRBV18; unclear D gene. The germline V and J ends were trimmed by 3 bases and 5 bases, with 10 bases remaining between them. This CDR3 spans 13 amino acids. Germline lookup yields CDR1 KGHSH and CDR2 LQKENI. The CDR3 here is CASSPQGGETQYF. CDR3 nucleotides: TGTGCCAGCTCACCCCAAGGTGGGGAGACCCAGTACTTC.

The chain has TRBV7-9 and TRBJ2-7; D possibly matches TRBD1 or TRBD2 (7 bases each). CDR3 length equals 14 residues. Trimming stripped 5 bases from V and 6 bases from J, with 17 bases between. CDR1 and CDR2 from the germline V gene are SEHNR and FQNEAQ (reference sequence). The CDR3 here is CASSPGQGGGEQYF. In DNA form, the CDR3 reads TGTGCCAGCAGCCCTGGCCAGGGGGGGGGCGAGCAGTACTTC. Variable domain in full (rest from reference TRBV7-9 and TRBJ2-7): DTGVSQNPRHKITKRGQNVTFRCDPISEHNRLYWYRQTLGQGPEFLTYFQNEAQLEKSRLLSDRFSAERPKGSFSTLEIQRTEQGDSAMYLCASSPGQGGGEQYFGPGTRLTVT.

This clone was detected a few times. CDR3 nucleotides: TGTGCCAGCAGCTTGGGGGGAGACGGTGAAAAACTGTTTTTT. This translates into CASSLGGDGEKLFF. The V gene is TRBV5-4, the J gene TRBJ1-4; no clear D gene. V gave up 0 bases and J gave up 7 bases, with 10 bases separating them. Germline V lookup: CDR1 SGHNT, CDR2 YYREEE (reference sequence). CDR3 length: 14 residues.

The chain couples TRBV30 to TRBJ1-1; D is perhaps TRBD1 (6 bases). V dropped 8 bases and J dropped 4 bases, with 17 bases sitting between them. Per the germline V gene, CDR1 is GTSNPN and CDR2 is SVGIG (reference sequence). The CDR3 length is 13 residues. In nucleotides, the CDR3 is TGTGCCGTTTACAGGGCGAGTAGCACTGAAGCTTTCTTT. This sequence encodes CAVYRASSTEAFF. The full variable domain, its missing parts supplied by reference TRBV30 and TRBJ1-1, is SQTIHQWPATLVQPVGSPLSLECTVEGTSNPNLYWYRQAAGRGLQLLFYSVGIGQISSEVPQNLSASRPQDRQFILSSKKLLLSDSGFYLCAVYRASSTEAFFGQGTRLTVV.

This chain connects TRBV18 to TRBJ2-1; D uncertain. CDR3 length equals 15 residues. CDR1 and CDR2 (germline): KGHSH, LQKENI. V shed 1 base and J shed 7 bases, with 14 bases lying between them. DNA for the CDR3: TGTGCCAGCTCACCACAACAGAGCGTTGGGAATGAGCAGTTCTTC. It yields the protein CASSPQQSVGNEQFF.

The sample holds a few counts of this clone. The gene calls are TRBV27 and TRBJ1-1; no clear D. The CDR3 has 12 amino acids. Germline CDR1 reads MNHEY; CDR2 reads SMNVEV (reference sequence). Trimming removed 8 bases at V and 0 bases at J, with 7 bases between. Here the CDR3 DNA reads TGTGCCAGCGGACCCATGAACACTGAAGCTTTCTTT. Encoded protein: CASGPMNTEAFF.

This clone was seen once. J is TRBJ2-5 and V is TRBV28; weak D call: TRBD2 (7 bases). CDR3 length: 16 amino acids. CDR1 and CDR2 (germline): MDHEN, SYDVKM. V gave up 8 bases and J gave up 4 bases, with 23 bases separating them. The CDR3 reads CASWPRGGPYGETQYF. Here the CDR3 DNA reads TGTGCCAGCTGGCCAAGGGGGGGCCCGTATGGAGAGACCCAGTACTTC.

The chain joins TRBV5-1 to TRBJ2-5; D is unresolved. This CDR3 is built from 13 residues. The germline V gene encodes CDR1 SGHRS and CDR2 YFSETQ. V dropped 7 bases and J dropped 1 base, with 11 bases sitting between them. CDR3 region: CASAELPQETQYF. The CDR3 DNA is TGCGCCAGCGCCGAACTCCCCCAAGAGACCCAGTACTTC.

The V gene is TRBV19, the J gene TRBJ2-2; unclear D gene. The CDR3 totals 14 residues. Per the germline V gene, CDR1 is LNHDA and CDR2 is SQIVND (reference sequence). V dropped 6 bases and J dropped 4 bases, with 12 bases sitting between them. This CDR3 reads CASSSAWGTGELFF. The CDR3 DNA reads as TGTGCCAGTAGCTCGGCGTGGGGCACCGGGGAGCTGTTTTTT. Based on the CDR3 plus reference TRBV19 and TRBJ2-2, the full variable domain is DGGITQSPKYLFRKEGQNVTLSCEQNLNHDAMYWYRQDPGQGLRLIYYSQIVNDFQKGDIAEGYSVSREKKESFPLTVTSAQKNPTAFYLCASSSAWGTGELFFGEGSRLTVL.

The CDR3 bases are TGCAGCGTTGAAGTTCCCCCGATTGGCTACACCTTC. This encodes CSVEVPPIGYTF. The chain is built from TRBV29-1 and TRBJ1-2; D not resolved. Looked up from germline, CDR1 is SQVTM and CDR2 is ANQGSEA. V lost 1 base and J 7 bases, leaving 10 bases between the germline ends. The length of the CDR3 is 12 residues.

This clone was seen a handful of times. The rearrangement links TRBV6-4 to TRBJ1-1, with a possible D match to TRBD1 (5 bases). The CDR3 runs to 15 residues. Germline-derived CDR1 and CDR2 are MRHNA and SNTAGT. Trimming removed 3 bases at V and 0 bases at J, with 11 bases between. CDR3 amino acids: CASSEAGFMNTEAFF. The CDR3 DNA is TGTGCCAGCAGTGAGGCAGGGTTCATGAACACTGAAGCTTTCTTT.

This chain connects TRBV2 to TRBJ1-1; the D gene is possibly TRBD1 (6 bases). Trimming shortened V by 6 bases and J by 5 bases, and 16 bases separated the two germline ends. CDR1 and CDR2 from the germline V gene are SNHLY and FYNNEI. This CDR3 has 14 residues. The CDR3 DNA reads TGTGCCAGCAGGTTCCAGGGGAGGTGGACTGAAGCTTTCTTT. This codes for CASRFQGRWTEAFF.

V usage is TRBV19 and J usage is TRBJ1-1; unclear D gene. This CDR3 contains 15 residues. CDR1 is LNHDA, CDR2 SQIVND, per germline (reference sequence). Deletions cut 3 bases from V and 0 bases from J, with 11 bases between. CDR3 sequence: CASSIQQSMNTEAFF. CDR3 bases: TGTGCCAGTAGTATCCAACAGTCAATGAACACTGAAGCTTTCTTT.

This clone was seen only a few times. V and J are TRBV11-2 and TRBJ1-1, with D possibly TRBD1 on 5 matching bases. V lost 5 bases and J 4 bases, leaving 20 bases between the germline ends. This CDR3 region has 16 residues. CDR1 and CDR2 (germline): SGHAT, FQNNGV. CDR3 coding DNA: TGTGCCAGCAGCCGTCGCAGGGAGCACCGGGTCACTGAAGCTTTCTTT. It translates to CASSRRREHRVTEAFF.